These T cell receptor beta chains were read from a single sample in a study of blood T cells in healthy people across ages. TCRdb re-derived calls from the 5' RACE reads in MiXCR, one entry per CDR3 protein. The sample includes 1.4 million to 1.5 million distinct CDR3 sequences, about 40% of them seen just once. Source material: blood. These receptors all stem from a woman aged 18 to 35 in good health. Each CDR3 is given with its conserved first and last residue. The D gene is left open where the match is weak. Some rows mark clone size as missing; the rest say once, few, many or name a class of expanded clone.

CDR3: CASSKDLAGPYGYTF
DNA: TGTGCCAGCAGCAAGGACCTGGCAGGTCCCTATGGCTACACCTTC
J: TRBJ1-2
D: .
size: few
V: TRBV21-1

CDR3: CASSQTAGDRYNEQFF
DNA: TGTGCCAGCAGCCAAACCGCAGGGGATCGATACAATGAGCAGTTCTTC
J: TRBJ2-1
D: .
size: .
V: TRBV28

CDR3: CATVLGDTQYF
DNA: TGTGCCACCGTATTAGGAGATACGCAGTATTTT
J: TRBJ2-3
D: .
size: few
V: TRBV24-1

CDR3: CASSLGDRGYRRTQYF
DNA: TGCGCCAGCAGCTTGGGGGACAGGGGCTATCGACGTACGCAGTATTTT
J: TRBJ2-3
D: TRBD1
size: .
V: TRBV5-1

CDR3: CASSSQGAGEETQYF
DNA: TGTGCCAGCAGTTCACAGGGGGCGGGAGAAGAGACCCAGTACTTC
J: TRBJ2-5
D: TRBD1
size: .
V: TRBV27

CDR3: CASSVGEGGTEAFF
DNA: TGTGCCAGCAGCGTAGGGGAGGGGGGAACTGAAGCTTTCTTT
J: TRBJ1-1
D: .
size: few
V: TRBV9

CDR3: CASSQDGGYGDGYTF
DNA: TGTGCCAGCAGCCAAGATGGGGGATATGGAGATGGCTACACCTTC
J: TRBJ1-2
D: .
size: few
V: TRBV3-1

CDR3: CASSPGTGLHEAFF
DNA: TGTGCCAGCAGTCCCGGGACAGGGCTACATGAAGCTTTCTTT
J: TRBJ1-1
D: TRBD1
size: .
V: TRBV2

CDR3: CATSRDLGRVEQYF
DNA: TGTGCCACCAGCAGAGATCTTGGCAGGGTTGAGCAGTACTTC
J: TRBJ2-7
D: .
size: .
V: TRBV15

CDR3: CSVELAKNIQYF
DNA: TGCAGCGTTGAACTAGCCAAAAACATTCAGTACTTC
J: TRBJ2-4
D: .
size: few
V: TRBV29-1

CDR3: CSARTMGGEQFF
DNA: TGCAGTGCTAGAACGATGGGGGGCGAGCAGTTCTTC
J: TRBJ2-1
D: .
size: .
V: TRBV20-1

CDR3: CASSLTPSRGYNEKLFF
DNA: TGTGCCAGCAGCCTAACCCCCTCCCGGGGGTATAATGAAAAACTGTTTTTT
J: TRBJ1-4
D: .
size: .
V: TRBV9

CDR3: CASSLDNSGYQETQYF
DNA: TGTGCCAGCAGTTTAGATAATAGCGGGTACCAAGAGACCCAGTACTTC
J: TRBJ2-5
D: TRBD2
size: .
V: TRBV28

CDR3: CASSSSNYGYTF
DNA: TGTGCCAGCAGTTCATCTAACTATGGCTACACCTTC
J: TRBJ1-2
D: .
size: many
V: TRBV12-3/TRBV12-4

CDR3: CSVVTPRRTEAFF
DNA: TGCAGCGTTGTGACACCAAGGCGCACTGAAGCTTTCTTT
J: TRBJ1-1
D: .
size: .
V: TRBV29-1

CDR3: CASSQEARSYEQYF
DNA: TGTGCCAGCAGCCAAGAGGCCAGGTCCTACGAGCAGTACTTC
J: TRBJ2-7
D: .
size: .
V: TRBV3-1

CDR3: CASSQDLAGPETQYF
DNA: TGCGCCAGCAGCCAAGATCTGGCGGGTCCAGAGACCCAGTACTTC
J: TRBJ2-5
D: .
size: .
V: TRBV4-3

CDR3: CASSYGTGAFYEQYF
DNA: TGTGCCAGCAGTTATGGGACAGGGGCGTTCTACGAGCAGTACTTC
J: TRBJ2-7
D: TRBD1
size: few
V: TRBV6-5

CDR3: CASSRSTGRFYEQYF
DNA: TGTGCCAGCAGCCGCTCGACAGGGAGGTTCTACGAGCAGTACTTC
J: TRBJ2-7
D: .
size: .
V: TRBV21-1

CDR3: CASTSKKGQNTEAFF
DNA: TGTGCCAGCACCTCCAAGAAGGGACAGAACACTGAAGCTTTCTTT
J: TRBJ1-1
D: .
size: .
V: TRBV6-6

CDR3: CASSPSGTSFNEQFF
DNA: TGTGCCAGCAGTCCCTCCGGGACTAGCTTTAATGAGCAGTTCTTC
J: TRBJ2-1
D: TRBD2
size: .
V: TRBV9

CDR3: CASSLTWASGNTIYF
DNA: TGTGCCAGCAGTCTGACATGGGCCTCTGGAAACACCATATATTTT
J: TRBJ1-3
D: .
size: .
V: TRBV27

CDR3: CASSASTSGSSNEQFF
DNA: TGTGCCAGCAGCGCCTCGACTAGCGGGTCCAGCAATGAGCAGTTCTTC
J: TRBJ2-1
D: TRBD2
size: .
V: TRBV7-7

CDR3: CASIGLSNTGELFF
DNA: TGTGCCAGCATCGGACTTTCGAACACCGGGGAGCTGTTTTTT
J: TRBJ2-2
D: .
size: .
V: TRBV27

CDR3: CSARGGTVDNQPQHF
DNA: TGCAGTGCTAGGGGGGGGACGGTGGACAATCAGCCCCAGCATTTT
J: TRBJ1-5
D: .
size: few
V: TRBV20-1

CDR3: CASSQDTSYASNRETQYF
DNA: TGTGCCAGCAGCCAAGATACGAGCTACGCTAGCAATCGGGAGACCCAGTACTTC
J: TRBJ2-5
D: .
size: .
V: TRBV3-1

CDR3: CANSSWGQKNIQYF
DNA: TGTGCCAACAGTTCGTGGGGACAGAAAAACATTCAGTACTTC
J: TRBJ2-4
D: TRBD1
size: .
V: TRBV12-3/TRBV12-4

CDR3: CSATAGLAGGPRTTDTQYF
DNA: TGCAGTGCTACCGCGGGACTAGCGGGAGGTCCTAGGACCACAGATACGCAGTATTTT
J: TRBJ2-3
D: TRBD2
size: .
V: TRBV20-1

CDR3: CASRPGPNNEQSF
DNA: TGTGCCAGCCGTCCGGGACCCAACAATGAGCAGTCCTTC
J: TRBJ2-1
D: .
size: .
V: TRBV2

CDR3: CASSFRLAGTANTGELFF
DNA: TGTGCCAGCAGCTTTAGGCTAGCGGGGACCGCGAACACCGGGGAGCTGTTTTTT
J: TRBJ2-2
D: TRBD2
size: .
V: TRBV11-3

CDR3: CASSQEIVGYEQYF
DNA: TGTGCCAGCAGCCAAGAGATAGTAGGGTACGAGCAGTACTTC
J: TRBJ2-7
D: .
size: few
V: TRBV3-1

CDR3: CASSQLDSGRLDTQYF
DNA: TGTGCCAGCAGCCAATTGGATAGCGGACGACTGGATACGCAGTATTTT
J: TRBJ2-3
D: .
size: .
V: TRBV14